The 20 T cell receptor beta chains listed next were all sequenced from one sample in a study of cytomegalovirus exposure and HLA in healthy donors. The study ran its PCR with 60 Vbeta and 13 Jbeta primers. Clones were sequenced by immunoSEQ multiplex PCR, and TCRdb holds only the in-frame ones, with some missing. The sample contains about 140,000 clones, 70% to 85% of which appear only once. Sequencing used PBMCs. The source of these receptors is a woman aged 55-70 years in good health and CMV-seropositive.

The rearrangement joins TRBV10-3 to TRBJ2-7, with TRBD2 matching over 7 bases. Trimming at V came to 2 bases and at J to 2 bases, leaving 6 bases not matched to a gene. Germline-derived CDR1 and CDR2 are ENHRY and SYGVKD. The CDR3 runs 15 residues. CDR3 residues: CAISEVGLAAYEQYF. The CDR3 nucleotides are TGTGCCATCAGTGAGGTTGGTCTAGCGGCCTACGAGCAGTACTTC.

The CDR3 region is CASSSKGLSGEQYF. For the CDR3, the DNA is TGTGCCAGCAGCTCTAAGGGACTGTCGGGAGAGCAGTACTTC. The chain is built from TRBV7-3 and TRBJ2-7, with D possibly being TRBD2 (6 bases). This CDR3 is built from 14 residues. Looked up from germline, CDR1 is SGHTA and CDR2 is FQGTGA. Between the trimmed V and J ends, which lost 4 bases and 7 bases, there was a span of 17 bases.

The rearrangement uses TRBV29-1 and TRBJ2-7; TRBD1 matches at 11 bases. Germline CDR1 is SQVTM and CDR2 is ANQGSEA. With V trimmed by 4 bases and J by 5 bases, 7 bases remained unmatched. The CDR3 runs to 14 residues. The CDR3 sequence is CSVVPRDRGDEQYV. The CDR3 DNA sequence: TGCAGCGTTGTCCCCCGGGACAGGGGGGACGAGCAGTACGTC.

The chain carries TRBV6-5 and TRBJ1-6, with 7 bases lining up with TRBD1. The CDR3 sequence is 14 residues long. CDR1 is MNHEY, CDR2 SVGAGI, per germline. Unmatched junction bases numbered 6, after V lost 6 bases and J lost 7 bases. In nucleotides, the CDR3 is TGTGCCAGCAGCCAGGGGGTAGGGAATTCACCCCTCCACTTT. Translating it yields CASSQGVGNSPLHF.

The V gene is TRBV5-4, the J gene TRBJ2-5; D may be TRBD2 (6 bases). Trimming pared 1 base from V and 5 bases from J, leaving 15 bases between. The CDR3 totals 15 residues. Germline lookup yields CDR1 SGHNT and CDR2 YYREEE (reference sequence). CDR3 DNA sequence: TGTGCCAGCAGCTTGCGGCTTGGAGGGACCGAGACCCAGTACTTC. Encoded protein: CASSLRLGGTETQYF.

V gene TRBV27 combines with J gene TRBJ2-1, with TRBD1 matching over 8 bases. This CDR3 is 15 amino acids long. V trimming: 6 bases; J trimming: 3 bases; junction bases outside the gene matches: 7. Per germline, CDR1 MNHEY and CDR2 SMNVEV (reference sequence). CDR3 nucleotide sequence: TGTGCCAGCAGAGACAGGGGCCTCGTCTACAATGAGCAGTTCTTC. Its protein product is CASRDRGLVYNEQFF.

The CDR3, as DNA: TGTGCCAGCAGCTTGCCCAATTGGCGGGAGGGGAGGAAGACCCAGTACTTC. It translates to CASSLPNWREGRKTQYF. The J gene is TRBJ2-5, the V gene TRBV5-4, with TRBD2 identical over 9 bases. V shed 1 base, J shed 6 bases, and the junction held 13 bases outside the gene matches. The CDR3 loop spans 17 amino acids. CDR1 and CDR2 from the germline V gene are SGHNT and YYREEE (reference sequence). The full variable domain, with the rest looked up from reference TRBV5-4 and TRBJ2-5, is ETGVTQSPTHLIKTRGQQVTLRCSSQSGHNTVSWYQQALGQGPQFIFQYYREEENGRGNFPPRFSGLQFPNYSSELNVNALELDDSALYLCASSLPNWREGRKTQYFGPGTRLLVL.

This clone turned up a few times. In DNA form, the CDR3 reads TGCGCCAGCAGCTTGGCCCTCGGGGGAGGAGAAAAACTGTTTTTT. This gives the protein CASSLALGGGEKLFF. V and J are TRBV5-1 and TRBJ1-4, with D possibly TRBD1 on 5 matching bases. The germline V gene encodes CDR1 SGHRS and CDR2 YFSETQ. The CDR3 runs 15 residues. The V gene lost 0 bases and the J gene lost 8 bases, with 14 bases spanning the gap.

This clone showed up just once. The chain has TRBV14 and TRBJ2-7; 11 bases are shared with TRBD2. This CDR3 spans 17 amino acids. CDR1 is SGHDN and CDR2 is FVKESK in the germline V gene. The junction had 13 bases not matched to a gene; V was cut back by 4 bases and J by 5 bases. The CDR3: CASSLEASGRIRNEQYF. CDR3 DNA sequence: TGTGCCAGCAGCCTAGAGGCTAGCGGGAGGATTAGGAACGAGCAGTACTTC. The variable domain in full, completed from reference TRBV14 and TRBJ2-7, reads EAGVTQFPSHSVIEKGQTVTLRCDPISGHDNLYWYRRVMGKEIKFLLHFVKESKQDESGMPNNRFLAERTGGTYSTLKVQPAELEDSGVYFCASSLEASGRIRNEQYFGPGTRLTVT.

The chain combines TRBV2 with TRBJ2-3; 13 bases are a match to TRBD2. The CDR3 totals 16 residues. The germline gives CDR1 SNHLY, CDR2 FYNNEI. J lost 3 bases, V lost 4 bases, and 4 bases had no gene match. This chain's CDR3 is CASSAGLAGQTDTQYF. In DNA form, the CDR3 reads TGTGCCAGCAGTGCGGGACTAGCGGGGCAAACAGATACGCAGTATTTT.

A few counts support this clone. The rearrangement uses TRBV2 and TRBJ2-5; the D gene is possibly TRBD2 (6 bases). The CDR3 loop spans 14 amino acids. The germline V and J ends were trimmed by 9 bases and 0 bases, with 14 bases remaining between them. Per the germline V gene, CDR1 is SNHLY and CDR2 is FYNNEI. This CDR3 reads CASSSGLYQETQYF. CDR3 sequence (DNA): TGTGCCAGTTCCTCGGGACTGTACCAAGAGACCCAGTACTTC. Filled out from reference TRBV2 and TRBJ2-5, the complete variable domain reads EPEVTQTPSHQVTQMGQEVILRCVPISNHLYFYWYRQILGQKVEFLVSFYNNEISEKSEIFDDQFSVERPDGSNFTLKIRSTKLEDSAMYFCASSSGLYQETQYFGPGTRLLVL.

The rearrangement joins TRBV27 to TRBJ2-6; D gene uncertain. Germline-derived CDR1 and CDR2 are MNHEY and SMNVEV (reference sequence). This CDR3 region has 17 residues. Deletions cut 5 bases from V and 0 bases from J, with 14 bases between. Here the CDR3 DNA reads TGTGCCAGCAGTCCGTACGACACCATCTCTGGGGCCAACGTCCTGACTTTC. It encodes CASSPYDTISGANVLTF.

The chain employs TRBV7-2 and TRBJ2-7, with TRBD1 as a possible D gene (6 bases). Germline values: CDR1 SGHTA, CDR2 FQGNSA. Trimming cost V 0 bases and J 2 bases, with 17 bases left between them. The CDR3 length is 17 residues. The DNA of the CDR3 is TGTGCCAGCAGCTTAGCAAGGGGGAATGTGAGTCCCTACGAGCAGTACTTC. Translation gives CASSLARGNVSPYEQYF. Combining the CDR3 with reference TRBV7-2 and TRBJ2-7 gives the whole variable domain GAGVSQSPSNKVTEKGKDVELRCDPISGHTALYWYRQSLGQGLEFLIYFQGNSAPDKSGLPSDRFSAERTGGSVSTLTIQRTQQEDSAVYLCASSLARGNVSPYEQYFGPGTRLTVT.

The chain links TRBV27 to TRBJ1-1; 7 bases line up with TRBD1. Germline CDR1 and CDR2: MNHEY and SMNVEV (reference sequence). The CDR3 consists of 14 residues. After removal of 4 bases from V and 0 bases from J, the junction contained 2 bases not matched to a gene. For the CDR3, the DNA is TGTGCCAGCAGTTGGGACAGTTTGAACACTGAAGCTTTCTTT. Its protein is CASSWDSLNTEAFF.

This clone was counted only a few times. The J gene is TRBJ2-2, the V gene TRBV4-2, with D unclear. With 5 bases removed from V and 1 base from J, the gap between germline ends came to 8 bases. This CDR3 is 14 amino acids long. Germline assignment: CDR1 LGHNA and CDR2 YNFKEQ. CDR3 residues: CASSERGNTGELFF. As DNA, the CDR3 is TGTGCCAGCAGCGAACGCGGGAACACCGGGGAGCTGTTTTTT.

CDR3 sequence (DNA): TGTGCCAGCAGCTTAATACAGGGCGGCGAGCAGTACTTC. Its translation is CASSLIQGGEQYF. The chain employs TRBV7-3 and TRBJ2-7; D possibly corresponds to TRBD1 (6 bases). Trimming removed 1 base at V and 6 bases at J, with 10 bases between. The CDR3 contains 13 residues. Germline CDR1 SGHTA, CDR2 FQGTGA. Looking up the rest from reference TRBV7-3 and TRBJ2-7 gives the full variable domain: GAGVSQTPSNKVTEKGKYVELRCDPISGHTALYWYRQSLGQGPEFLIYFQGTGAADDSGLPNDRFFAVRPEGSVSTLKIQRTERGDSAVYLCASSLIQGGEQYFGPGTRLTVT.

The table lists this clone with a count of one. V is TRBV5-5 and J is TRBJ2-5, with D uncertain. Germline loops: CDR1 SGHKS, CDR2 YYEKEE (reference sequence). The CDR3 has 15 residues. The V end lost 0 bases, the J end lost 1 base, and 10 bases lay between the germline ends. The CDR3 loop reads CASSLGSRIQETQYF. The CDR3, as DNA: TGTGCCAGCAGCTTGGGATCCAGGATCCAAGAGACCCAGTACTTC.

The rearrangement links TRBV7-8 to TRBJ1-5, with 8 bases that match TRBD1. The CDR3 extends over 20 amino acids. V lost 4 bases, J lost 0 bases, and 17 bases stayed unmatched. The germline V gene encodes CDR1 SGHVS and CDR2 FQNEAQ. CDR3 region: CASSSRRQGSRAYSNQPQHF. The CDR3, as DNA: TGTGCCAGCAGCTCCCGCAGACAGGGGAGTAGGGCATATAGCAATCAGCCCCAGCATTTT.

The chain employs TRBV7-6 and TRBJ2-1, with TRBD2 identical over 10 bases. This CDR3 has 20 amino acids. V gave up 5 bases and J gave up 0 bases; unmatched junction bases: 16. Germline V gene lookup returns CDR1 SGHVS and CDR2 FNYEAQ. The CDR3 nucleotides are TGTGCCAGCAGCAGGGGGGGTGGGCTAGCGGGAGTCACCTCCTACAATGAGCAGTTCTTC. Translation: CASSRGGGLAGVTSYNEQFF. The full variable domain, in which reference TRBV7-6 and TRBJ2-1 provide the parts outside the CDR3, is GAGVSQSPRYKVTKRGQDVALRCDPISGHVSLYWYRQALGQGPEFLTYFNYEAQQDKSGLPNDRFSAERPEGSISTLTIQRTEQRDSAMYRCASSRGGGLAGVTSYNEQFFGPGTRLTVL.

The CDR3 sequence is CASSSLAGRVYEQYF. The CDR3 DNA is TGTGCCAGCAGTTCACTAGCGGGTAGGGTCTACGAGCAGTACTTC. The rearrangement links TRBV27 to TRBJ2-7; 9 nucleotides line up with TRBD2. CDR1 is MNHEY, CDR2 SMNVEV, per germline (reference sequence). Trimming removed 4 bases from V and 3 bases from J; junction bases left unmatched: 7. The CDR3 extends over 15 amino acids.